The clone carrying this TCR beta chain was counted between two and nine times. Its specificity is unknown. Each donor was a healthy Caucasian. Germline V gene sequence: CDR1 SGHRS, CDR2 YFSETQ. The CDR3 runs to 14 residues. The V and J ends lost 4 bases and 6 bases respectively, with 14 bases between them. The data were obtained in a study of identical twins. Whole-study results and caveats: Within cord blood, abundant beta clonotypes carried fewer insertions, but memory repertoires showed no such trend.

Using its own MiXCR run on the 5' RACE reads, TCRdb lists one record per CDR3 protein. The sample contains hundreds of thousands of distinct CDR3 sequences, around an eighth of which appear only once. The same sample was also used in a study of yellow fever vaccine responses in identical twins.

The receptor was isolated from a woman younger than 35 in good health. The V and J genes are TRBV5-1 and TRBJ2-1; tentatively, D is TRBD2 (5 bases). Sequences were obtained from PBMCs. The CDR3 DNA sequence: TGCGCCAGCAGCCCCTCCTTTGAGGGCAATGAGCAGTTCTTC. Its protein is CASSPSFEGNEQFF.